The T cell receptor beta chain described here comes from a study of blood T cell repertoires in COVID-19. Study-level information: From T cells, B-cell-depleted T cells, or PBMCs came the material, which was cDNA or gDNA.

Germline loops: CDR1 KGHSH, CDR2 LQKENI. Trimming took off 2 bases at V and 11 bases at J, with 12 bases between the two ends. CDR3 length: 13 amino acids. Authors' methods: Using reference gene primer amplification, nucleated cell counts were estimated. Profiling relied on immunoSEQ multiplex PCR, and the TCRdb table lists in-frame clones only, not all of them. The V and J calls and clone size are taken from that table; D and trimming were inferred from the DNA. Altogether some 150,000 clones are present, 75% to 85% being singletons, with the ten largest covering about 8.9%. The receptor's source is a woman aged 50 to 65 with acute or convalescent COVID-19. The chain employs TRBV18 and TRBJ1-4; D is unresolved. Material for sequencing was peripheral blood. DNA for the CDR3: TGTGCCAGCTCACCAAACGGGGTCGAGAAACTGTTTTTT. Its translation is CASSPNGVEKLFF. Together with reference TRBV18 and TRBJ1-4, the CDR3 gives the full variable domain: NAGVMQNPRHLVRRRGQEARLRCSPMKGHSHVYWYRQLPEEGLKFMVYLQKENIIDESGMPKERFSAEFPKEGPSILRIQQVVRGDSAAYFCASSPNGVEKLFFGSGTQLSVL.